The sequence of this T cell receptor beta chain was determined in a study of T cells in Graves' hyperthyroidism and ophthalmopathy. The CDR3 regions of TCR beta were amplified from RNA transcripts. First-round RT-PCR targeting the TCR CDR3 was performed with the HTBI primer set. TCRdb re-derived calls from the multiplex PCR reads in MiXCR, one entry per CDR3 protein. The sample carries a few hundred thousand distinct CDR3 sequences, about 45% recorded once. The CDR3 is 15 amino acids. Trimming left V 6 bases short and J 8 bases short, with 25 bases between. Germline V gene sequence: CDR1 DFQATT, CDR2 SNEGSKA (reference sequence). Stability of Graves' hyperthyroidism was defined as absent ophthalmopathy progression within 18 months. Newly diagnosed hyperthyroidism patients aged 18 to 65 years had disease lasting under 2 months.

Sequences were obtained from peripheral blood or thyroid tissue (not recorded which). The chain employs TRBV20-1 and TRBJ1-2; no reliable D call. The receptor was derived from a woman aged 18-29 years with Graves' hyperthyroidism. The CDR3 DNA is TGCAGTGCCAGCAGGTTATTGGAAAGCCAAGGAGGCTACACCTTC. The encoded protein is CSASRLLESQGGYTF.